These 19 T cell receptor beta chains came from one sample sequenced in a study of PD-L1 blockade in urothelial cancer. Documented time point: pretreatment peripheral blood. Generated by immunoSEQ multiplex PCR, the TCRdb table keeps only in-frame clones and is missing some. The sample holds 40,000 to 60,000 clones, around 74% seen once. Source: PBMCs, taken around atezolizumab (anti-PD-L1) treatment. The receptors shown here come from a man in his 70s with urothelial cancer.

This rearrangement joins TRBV5-1 to TRBJ2-3; 9 bases align to TRBD1. The CDR3 loop spans 15 amino acids. The germline V gene encodes CDR1 SGHRS and CDR2 YFSETQ. After removal of 4 bases from V and 2 bases from J, the junction contained 5 bases not matched to a gene. Here the CDR3 DNA reads TGCGCCAGCAGCCAGACAGGGGGTGACACAGATACGCAGTATTTT. It encodes CASSQTGGDTDTQYF.

CDR3 nucleotides: TGCGCCAGCAGCCTGGGACTAGCGGGAGGGCCGGCGGACATTCAGTACTTC. Encoded protein: CASSLGLAGGPADIQYF. The J gene is TRBJ2-4, the V gene TRBV5-1, with 16 bases matching TRBD2. Per germline, CDR1 SGHRS and CDR2 YFSETQ. The CDR3 has 17 amino acids. The V gene end was trimmed by 4 bases and the J gene end by 8 bases; junction bases not matched to a gene: 9.

The CDR3 region is CASRENFYEQYF. As DNA, the CDR3 is TGCGCCAGCAGAGAAAACTTCTACGAGCAGTACTTC. The V and J genes are TRBV5-1 and TRBJ2-7, with D hard to call. Trimming removed 5 bases from V and 3 bases from J, with 9 bases in between. Germline lookup yields CDR1 SGHRS and CDR2 YFSETQ. The CDR3 is 12 residues long.

The chain uses TRBV10-3 and TRBJ2-7; D gene uncertain. Germline V gene sequence: CDR1 ENHRY, CDR2 SYGVKD. The CDR3 covers 13 residues. V lost 0 bases to trimming and J lost 6 bases, with 9 bases between them. CDR3 nucleotides: TGTGCCATCAGTGAGTCAGTTGACTCCGAGCAGTACTTC. It translates to CAISESVDSEQYF.

The V and J genes are TRBV5-4 and TRBJ2-1; 7 positions match TRBD2. The length of the CDR3 is 15 residues. CDR1 and CDR2 (germline): SGHNT, YYREEE (reference sequence). The J segment lost 5 bases and the V segment lost 2 bases, leaving 7 bases of the junction unmatched. In nucleotides, the CDR3 is TGTGCCAGCAGCTTTACGGGAGGAATTAACAATGAGCAGTTCTTC. It encodes CASSFTGGINNEQFF.

As to this clone: The germline gene is not matched at one end of the junction; a read error may be the cause. The V gene is TRBV6-1, the J gene TRBJ2-7; 7 bases are shared with TRBD1. Germline-derived CDR1 and CDR2 are MNHNS and SASEGT. The CDR3 covers 13 residues. The DNA for the CDR3 is TGTGCCAGCAGGGAAGACAGGGCCTACGAGCAGTACTTC. Its translation is CASREDRAYEQYF.

The chain has TRBV5-4 and TRBJ1-1, with 10 bases fitting TRBD1. Germline loops: CDR1 SGHNT, CDR2 YYREEE (reference sequence). V trimming: 4 bases; J trimming: 4 bases; junction bases outside the gene matches: 4. CDR3 size: 14 residues. CDR3 region: CASSGDRGSTEAFF. CDR3 DNA: TGTGCCAGCAGCGGGGACAGGGGTAGCACTGAAGCTTTCTTT.

This rearrangement joins TRBV6-6 to TRBJ2-4, with 8 bases that match TRBD2. The CDR3 has 14 residues. Germline CDR1 and CDR2: MNHNY and SVGAGI (reference sequence). V dropped 7 bases and J dropped 7; count of bases not matched to a gene: 9. The CDR3 region has the DNA TGTGCCAGCACGCGACGAGCGGGAGTTAACATTCAGTACTTC. Translated: CASTRRAGVNIQYF.

This chain joins TRBV5-5 and TRBJ1-3; a possible D gene is TRBD1 (6 bases). The germline gives CDR1 SGHKS, CDR2 YYEKEE (reference sequence). The CDR3 extends over 15 amino acids. Trimming removed 0 bases from V and 2 bases from J, with 9 bases in between. CDR3 protein: CASSLAGAAGNTIYF. Written as DNA, the CDR3 is TGTGCCAGCAGCTTGGCAGGGGCGGCTGGAAACACCATATATTTT.

The chain joins TRBV5-1 to TRBJ1-5; weak D call: TRBD1 (6 bases). There are 15 residues in the CDR3. Trimming pared 4 bases from V and 0 bases from J, leaving 11 bases between. CDR1 and CDR2 from the germline V gene are SGHRS and YFSETQ. The CDR3 protein is CASSVDSYSNQPQHF. The CDR3 nucleotides are TGCGCCAGCAGCGTGGACAGTTATAGCAATCAGCCCCAGCATTTT.

The rearrangement links TRBV5-4 to TRBJ2-7; 8 nucleotides align to TRBD2. The CDR3 has 13 residues. The V gene end was trimmed by 9 bases and the J gene end by 0 bases; junction bases not matched to a gene: 5. Germline V gene lookup returns CDR1 SGHNT and CDR2 YYREEE (reference sequence). The CDR3 DNA follows: TGTGCCATCCAGCGGGAGTACTCCTACGAGCAGTACTTC. Translated, it gives CAIQREYSYEQYF.

The chain combines TRBV28 with TRBJ2-7; maybe TRBD2 (5 bases). V was trimmed by 3 bases and J by 7 bases, leaving 19 bases between them. The CDR3 spans 15 residues. Germline values: CDR1 MDHEN, CDR2 SYDVKM. CDR3 region: CASSFGALLREEQYF. The CDR3 nucleotides are TGTGCCAGCAGTTTCGGAGCGCTTCTAAGGGAGGAGCAGTACTTC.

The chain employs TRBV7-9 and TRBJ1-1; 8 bases are shared with TRBD1. The V gene end was trimmed by 5 bases and the J gene end by 1 base; junction bases not matched to a gene: 3. CDR1 and CDR2 from the germline V gene are SEHNR and FQNEAQ (reference sequence). The CDR3 is made up of 14 amino acids. CDR3 residues: CASSLTGANTEAFF. CDR3 nucleotide sequence: TGTGCCAGCAGCCTGACAGGGGCGAACACTGAAGCTTTCTTT.

The genes are TRBV18 and TRBJ2-7; D is possibly TRBD2 (5 bases). Germline CDR1 and CDR2: KGHSH and LQKENI. V lost 2 bases and J 2 bases, leaving 10 bases between the germline ends. This CDR3 is built from 14 residues. The DNA for the CDR3 is TGTGCCAGCTCACCAGGGGTAGCGCCCTACGAGCAGTACTTC. Its protein product is CASSPGVAPYEQYF. The entire variable domain, with the rest obtained from reference TRBV18 and TRBJ2-7, is as follows: NAGVMQNPRHLVRRRGQEARLRCSPMKGHSHVYWYRQLPEEGLKFMVYLQKENIIDESGMPKERFSAEFPKEGPSILRIQQVVRGDSAAYFCASSPGVAPYEQYFGPGTRLTVT.

This clone came up once. The rearrangement joins TRBV20-1 to TRBJ1-1, with D perhaps TRBD1 (5 bases). The CDR3 has 11 residues. V lost 2 bases to trimming and J lost 5 bases, with 6 bases between them. Per germline, CDR1 DFQATT and CDR2 SNEGSKA (reference sequence). The CDR3 coding sequence is TGCAGTGCTAGAAAGGGGACTGAAGCTTTCTTT. It is translated as CSARKGTEAFF.

This chain uses TRBV7-8 with TRBJ1-5; D uncertain. In germline, CDR1 is SGHVS, CDR2 FQNEAQ. V lost 5 bases and J lost 4, with 9 bases in between. The CDR3 totals 13 residues. The CDR3 bases are TGTGCCAGCAGCCCCCCACTGAATCAGCCCCAGCATTTT. Protein product: CASSPPLNQPQHF.

The V call is TRBV30, the J call TRBJ2-5; TRBD1 agrees at 8 bases. In germline, CDR1 is GTSNPN, CDR2 SVGIG (reference sequence). J was trimmed by 5 bases and V by 3 bases; bases with no gene match: 14. The CDR3 has 16 amino acids. This CDR3 reads CAWRNTRAGGEETQYF. The CDR3, as DNA: TGTGCCTGGAGAAACACCCGGGCAGGGGGCGAGGAGACCCAGTACTTC.

CDR3 nucleotides: TGTGCCTGGAGCGACCGACTAGCGGGCTACGAGCAGTACTTC. This gives the protein CAWSDRLAGYEQYF. The chain couples TRBV30 to TRBJ2-7, with 10 bases matching TRBD2. This CDR3 has 14 amino acids. CDR1 and CDR2 from the germline V gene are GTSNPN and SVGIG (reference sequence). The trim removed 3 bases at V and 3 bases at J, leaving 5 bases unmatched. Using reference TRBV30 and TRBJ2-7 for the parts outside the CDR3, the full variable domain is SQTIHQWPATLVQPVGSPLSLECTVEGTSNPNLYWYRQAAGRGLQLLFYSVGIGQISSEVPQNLSASRPQDRQFILSSKKLLLSDSGFYLCAWSDRLAGYEQYFGPGTRLTVT.

The chain links TRBV5-1 to TRBJ2-2; TRBD2 matches 11 bases. Germline-derived CDR1 and CDR2 are SGHRS and YFSETQ. This CDR3 region has 17 residues. Trimming took 4 bases from V and 4 from J; bases not matched to a gene: 9. The CDR3 DNA follows: TGCGCCAGCAGCCTTCCCGGGACTAGCGGACTCACCGGGGAGCTGTTTTTT. This translates into CASSLPGTSGLTGELFF.